The clone carrying this T cell receptor (beta chain) came up many times. As yet, its antigen is unknown. The TCR beta CDR3 regions underwent amplification using RNA transcripts as the source. The HTBI primer set was used in a first-round RT-PCR of the TCR CDR3. A single record per CDR3 protein comes from TCRdb applying MiXCR to the multiplex PCR reads. Here the sample spans 480,000 or so distinct CDR3 sequences, 40% to 50% being singletons. The entry originates in a study of T cells in Graves' hyperthyroidism and ophthalmopathy. The CDR3 covers 17 residues. Germline V gene data show CDR1 as SQVTM and CDR2 as ANQGSEA. J lost 2 bases, V lost 7 bases, and 16 bases had no gene match. Study-level results: The model predicted ophthalmopathy a median roughly six months before onset.

The specimen sequenced was peripheral blood or thyroid tissue (not recorded which). The gene calls are TRBV29-1 and TRBJ1-3, with TRBD1 matching 8 bases. The TCR sequence derives from an adult woman with Graves' disease, either hyperthyroidism or ophthalmopathy (not recorded which). CDR3 protein: CSAASLGQGPPGNTIYF. DNA of the CDR3: TGCAGCGCCGCGAGCCTCGGACAGGGTCCGCCTGGAAACACCATATATTTT. Full variable domain (outside the CDR3, taken from reference TRBV29-1 and TRBJ1-3): SAVISQKPSRDICQRGTSLTIQCQVDSQVTMMFWYRQQPGQSLTLIATANQGSEATYESGFVIDKFPISRPNLTFSTLTVSNMSPEDSSIYLCSAASLGQGPPGNTIYFGEGSWLTVV.